The 18 T cell receptor beta chains below come from one sample, sequenced in a study of T cells in tuberculosis. Assay: immunoSEQ multiplex PCR; the TCRdb copy retains only in-frame clones and omits some. The profile covers tens of thousands of clones, with 95% appearing a single time and roughly 3.5% taken by the ten largest. The sequenced material came from PBMCs. These receptors came from a donor aged 10-35 years with latent tuberculosis or without tuberculosis infection.

This chain links TRBV18 with TRBJ1-5; possible D gene TRBD1, 5 bases. From germline, CDR1 is KGHSH and CDR2 LQKENI. V was trimmed by 1 base and J by 1 base, leaving 5 bases between them. The CDR3 contains 14 residues. The CDR3 coding sequence is TGTGCCAGCTCACCACAGGGGAGCAATCAGCCCCAGCATTTT. Its protein is CASSPQGSNQPQHF.

The chain recombines TRBV6-5 with TRBJ1-5; D is uncertain. Trimming pared 5 bases from V and 7 bases from J, leaving 15 bases between. This CDR3 comprises 14 residues. Looked up from germline, CDR1 is MNHEY and CDR2 is SVGAGI. The CDR3 reads CASSPEAASQPQHF. The CDR3 nucleotides read TGTGCCAGCAGTCCCGAGGCAGCATCCCAGCCCCAGCATTTT.

This chain links TRBV18 with TRBJ1-3; 10 bases agree with TRBD1. There are 16 residues in the CDR3. Per germline, CDR1 KGHSH and CDR2 LQKENI. V gave up 5 bases and J gave up 2 bases; unmatched junction bases: 6. As DNA, the CDR3 is TGTGCCAGCTCAATTCCGGGACAGGGGACTGGAAACACCATATATTTT. Its protein product is CASSIPGQGTGNTIYF.

V and J are TRBV19 and TRBJ2-1; 9 bases map to TRBD2. The CDR3 length is 15 residues. With 3 bases clipped from V and 5 bases from J, the junction kept 5 bases outside the gene matches. Germline V CDR1 and CDR2: LNHDA, SQIVND (reference sequence). CDR3 coding DNA: TGTGCCAGTAGTATTGCGGGGGGGCTCCACAATGAGCAGTTCTTC. Translating gives CASSIAGGLHNEQFF.

This sequence joins TRBV5-5 and TRBJ1-4; D unclear. Trimming pared 4 bases from V and 7 bases from J, leaving 17 bases between. Germline V CDR1 and CDR2: SGHKS, YYEKEE (reference sequence). This CDR3 spans 15 amino acids. CDR3: CASSLGLLTGEKLFF. The CDR3 coding sequence is TGTGCCAGCAGCCTGGGTTTGCTTACGGGTGAAAAACTGTTTTTT.

V is TRBV6-5 and J is TRBJ2-5, with 9 bases identical to TRBD1. Germline CDR1 is MNHEY and CDR2 is SVGAGI. The CDR3 has 14 residues. V was pared by 5 bases and J by 5 bases, with 6 bases of the junction left unmatched. The CDR3 coding sequence is TGTGCCAGCAGTCCGGGACAGGGTTTTGAGACCCAGTACTTC. This translates into CASSPGQGFETQYF.

The chain has TRBV28 and TRBJ1-1, with TRBD1 matching over 8 bases. The V gene's germline CDR1 is MDHEN and CDR2 SYDVKM. This CDR3 is 15 amino acids long. V lost 6 bases, J lost 1 base, and 7 bases stayed unmatched. DNA for the CDR3: TGTGCCAGCAGCGAAACACAGGGGGAGAACACTGAAGCTTTCTTT. The encoded protein is CASSETQGENTEAFF.

The V gene is TRBV19, the J gene TRBJ1-1, with 10 bases identical to TRBD1. J was trimmed by 5 bases and V by 3 bases; bases with no gene match: 6. Per the germline V gene, CDR1 is LNHDA and CDR2 is SQIVND (reference sequence). The CDR3 is 15 residues long. The CDR3 bases are TGTGCCAGTAGTATTCGGGACAGGGGTGAAACTGAAGCTTTCTTT. This encodes CASSIRDRGETEAFF.

The CDR3 spells CASSFHPYSHQPQHF. CDR3 nucleotides: TGTGCCAGCAGCTTCCACCCTTATAGTCATCAGCCCCAGCATTTT. The genes are TRBV7-2 and TRBJ1-5; D call uncertain. The V and J ends lost 3 bases and 5 bases respectively, with 14 bases between them. This CDR3 spans 15 amino acids. The germline V gene has CDR1 SGHTA and CDR2 FQGNSA.

This clone is a singleton in its sample. The chain uses TRBV30 and TRBJ2-3; 9 positions match TRBD1. V lost 2 bases and J lost 3; bases outside the gene matches: 12. The CDR3 has 17 residues. The germline gives CDR1 GTSNPN, CDR2 SVGIG (reference sequence). DNA of the CDR3: TGTGCCTGGAGTCGGGGTTACAGGGGGCTTTCAACAGATACGCAGTATTTT. Its translation: CAWSRGYRGLSTDTQYF.

The V gene is TRBV2, the J gene TRBJ1-2; TRBD1 might be the D (5 bases). The CDR3 totals 15 residues. In germline, CDR1 is SNHLY, CDR2 FYNNEI. V was trimmed by 0 bases and J by 2 bases, leaving 10 bases between them. The CDR3 DNA reads TGTGCCAGCAGTGAAGCTAGGGGCAGGAACTATGGCTACACCTTC. Translated, it gives CASSEARGRNYGYTF.

V gene TRBV18 combines with J gene TRBJ1-3; D not resolved. The length of the CDR3 is 16 residues. V was cut by 3 bases and J by 0 bases, with 12 bases left in between. Germline-derived CDR1 and CDR2 are KGHSH and LQKENI. CDR3 residues: CASSPRDMPSGNTIYF. The CDR3 coding sequence is TGTGCCAGCTCACCCCGAGACATGCCCTCTGGAAACACCATATATTTT.

The chain combines TRBV5-1 with TRBJ1-2; no definite D call. The CDR3 runs 14 residues. Germline V gene sequence: CDR1 SGHRS, CDR2 YFSETQ. Between the trimmed V and J ends, which lost 5 bases and 7 bases, there was a span of 18 bases. CDR3 region: CASSQTDARGGYTF. CDR3 nucleotides: TGCGCCAGCAGTCAAACCGACGCCCGGGGTGGCTACACCTTC.

The V and J genes are TRBV5-4 and TRBJ2-5; 10 bases map to TRBD1. V trimming: 4 bases; J trimming: 3 bases; junction bases outside the gene matches: 3. The germline V gene has CDR1 SGHNT and CDR2 YYREEE (reference sequence). The CDR3 contains 14 residues. CDR3 bases: TGTGCCAGCAGCGCGGGACAGGGGAAAGAGACCCAGTACTTC. Its protein product is CASSAGQGKETQYF.

The gene calls are TRBV30 and TRBJ1-5; 11 bases are a match to TRBD1. The trim removed 5 bases at V and 0 bases at J, leaving 3 bases unmatched. This CDR3 region has 15 residues. Germline CDR1 and CDR2: GTSNPN and SVGIG (reference sequence). The CDR3: CAWGTGGNSNQPQHF. CDR3 in DNA: TGTGCCTGGGGGACAGGGGGGAATAGCAATCAGCCCCAGCATTTT.

V is TRBV7-9 and J is TRBJ1-2; possible D gene TRBD1, 5 bases. The ends were cut back, 1 base at V and 4 bases at J, with 7 bases in the middle. Germline CDR1 SEHNR, CDR2 FQNEAQ (reference sequence). This CDR3 is built from 13 residues. The DNA of the CDR3 is TGTGCCAGCAGCTTAGGACAGTTCTATGGCTACACCTTC. This sequence encodes CASSLGQFYGYTF.

The gene calls are TRBV5-4 and TRBJ1-2; 7 bases map to TRBD1. CDR1 and CDR2 from the germline V gene are SGHNT and YYREEE (reference sequence). This CDR3 is built from 15 residues. Trimming cost V 5 bases and J 9 bases; bases outside gene matches: 16. The CDR3 DNA reads as TGTGCCAGCAGAGCAACCGGGACAGAGGCCATCCGCTACACCTTC. Translating it yields CASRATGTEAIRYTF.

The V and J genes are TRBV19 and TRBJ1-6; D remains ambiguous. Trimming cost V 9 bases and J 0 bases, with 9 bases left between them. The CDR3 runs to 14 residues. Germline V gene data show CDR1 as LNHDA and CDR2 as SQIVND (reference sequence). The CDR3 DNA reads TGTGCCAGCGGGGTCCACTCCTATAATTCACCCCTCCACTTT. It encodes CASGVHSYNSPLHF. The whole variable domain, remainder taken from reference TRBV19 and TRBJ1-6, is DGGITQSPKYLFRKEGQNVTLSCEQNLNHDAMYWYRQDPGQGLRLIYYSQIVNDFQKGDIAEGYSVSREKKESFPLTVTSAQKNPTAFYLCASGVHSYNSPLHFGNGTRLTVT.